The 27 T cell receptor beta chains below were found in one sample sequenced in a study of T cells in Graves' hyperthyroidism and ophthalmopathy. The investigators amplified TCR beta CDR3 regions from RNA transcripts. An initial round of RT-PCR targeting the TCR CDR3 relied on the HTBI primer set. TCRdb used MiXCR to reprocess the multiplex PCR reads, holding one entry per CDR3 protein. The data contain about 350,000 distinct CDR3 sequences, about an eighth of them singletons. Sequenced sample: blood. The receptors stem from a woman in her thirties or forties with Graves' ophthalmopathy.

The rearrangement joins TRBV20-1 to TRBJ1-5, with D possibly being TRBD1 (5 bases). The CDR3 contains 16 residues. The germline V gene has CDR1 DFQATT and CDR2 SNEGSKA (reference sequence). Trimming removed 1 base from V and 2 bases from J, with 15 bases in between. CDR3 protein: CSARVGLGGGNQPQHF. CDR3 nucleotides: TGCAGTGCTAGAGTGGGTCTGGGGGGGGGCAATCAGCCCCAGCATTTT.

The chain has TRBV20-1 and TRBJ1-3; perhaps TRBD1 as D (5 bases). V dropped 3 bases and J dropped 0 bases, with 15 bases sitting between them. Germline V lookup: CDR1 DFQATT, CDR2 SNEGSKA (reference sequence). This CDR3 is built from 16 residues. As DNA, the CDR3 is TGCAGTGCTAGTGGAACCGGGGGTGGCTCTGGAAACACCATATATTTT. Translation: CSASGTGGGSGNTIYF.

This clonotype was detected ten times or more. The gene calls are TRBV6-1 and TRBJ1-4; TRBD1 might be the D (6 bases). The CDR3 covers 14 residues. V lost 2 bases, J lost 4 bases, and 8 bases lay in between. CDR1 and CDR2 from the germline V gene are MNHNS and SASEGT. CDR3 in amino acids: CASSEQGNNEKLFF. CDR3 DNA sequence: TGTGCCAGCAGTGAACAGGGGAATAATGAAAAACTGTTTTTT.

Many counts were recorded for this clonotype. This chain uses TRBV20-1 with TRBJ2-3; D ambiguous. This CDR3 is built from 14 residues. Trimming removed 0 bases at V and 6 bases at J, with 13 bases between. Germline CDR1 is DFQATT and CDR2 is SNEGSKA (reference sequence). The DNA of the CDR3 is TGCAGTGCTAGAGACCCATGGATAGTTGATACGCAGTATTTT. Translation: CSARDPWIVDTQYF.

The chain recombines TRBV3-1 with TRBJ2-2, with D perhaps TRBD1 (5 bases). This CDR3 spans 14 amino acids. V lost 6 bases and J 5 bases, leaving 13 bases between the germline ends. The V gene's germline CDR1 is LGHDT and CDR2 YNNKEL (reference sequence). The CDR3 coding sequence is TGTGCCAGCAGACCCTTGGGGCGGACCGGGGAGCTGTTTTTT. This gives the protein CASRPLGRTGELFF.

This clonotype was seen a few times. The chain is built from TRBV7-9 and TRBJ1-2, with TRBD1 as a possible D gene (5 bases). V was shortened by 1 base and J by 4 bases, with 10 bases between the two germline ends. The CDR3 sequence is 14 residues long. Germline V gives CDR1 SEHNR, CDR2 FQNEAQ (reference sequence). This CDR3 is CASSLGSGLYGYTF. The CDR3 bases are TGTGCCAGCAGCTTAGGGTCGGGACTCTATGGCTACACCTTC.

This clonotype occurred many times. The genes are TRBV20-1 and TRBJ2-1, with 12 bases fitting TRBD2. This CDR3 is 16 amino acids long. Germline CDR1 reads DFQATT; CDR2 reads SNEGSKA (reference sequence). Trimming took 0 bases from V and 4 from J; bases not matched to a gene: 4. The CDR3 sequence is CSARDQTSGGYNEQFF. CDR3 DNA sequence: TGCAGTGCTAGAGATCAAACTAGCGGGGGGTACAATGAGCAGTTCTTC.

This clonotype showed up many times. The rearrangement links TRBV7-8 to TRBJ2-3, with 11 bases that match TRBD2. The CDR3 contains 16 residues. Germline-derived CDR1 and CDR2 are SGHVS and FQNEAQ. Losses at the gene ends were 5 bases for V and 2 bases for J; bases not matched to a gene: 6. The CDR3 nucleotides read TGTGCCAGCAGCCCAAGACTAGCGGGGTACACAGATACGCAGTATTTT. This sequence encodes CASSPRLAGYTDTQYF.

This sequence joins TRBV18 and TRBJ1-4, with 7 bases matching TRBD1. V lost 3 bases to trimming and J lost 5 bases; unmatched junction nucleotides: 6. Germline assignment: CDR1 KGHSH and CDR2 LQKENI. This CDR3 is 15 amino acids long. The DNA of the CDR3 is TGTGCCAGCTCACCTAAAGGACAGGCGAATGAAAAACTGTTTTTT. Translation gives CASSPKGQANEKLFF.

This clonotype was observed at least ten times. V gene TRBV29-1 combines with J gene TRBJ2-3; 7 bases are shared with TRBD2. CDR1 SQVTM and CDR2 ANQGSEA come from the germline V gene. The CDR3 length is 13 residues. CDR3 sequence (DNA): TGCACATTTAGGGGCGGGGGTAAAGATACGCAGTATTTT. It encodes CTFRGGGKDTQYF.

This clonotype was observed at least ten times. The chain has TRBV20-1 and TRBJ2-3, with 11 bases lining up with TRBD2. The V gene end was trimmed by 3 bases and the J gene end by 1 base; junction bases not matched to a gene: 6. The CDR3 is 16 amino acids. In germline, CDR1 is DFQATT, CDR2 SNEGSKA (reference sequence). The CDR3 protein is CSASFGTSGRTDTQYF. In nucleotides, the CDR3 is TGCAGTGCTAGTTTCGGGACTAGCGGACGCACAGATACGCAGTATTTT.

As for this clonotype: At one end the junction does not follow the germline gene, possibly because of a read error. V and J are TRBV25-1 and TRBJ1-3; D remains unclear. Germline CDR1 and CDR2: MGHDK and SYGVNS. This CDR3 contains 15 residues. The CDR3 DNA reads TGTGCCAGCAGGGAATCCGGGAGGCCTGGAAACACCATATATTTT. It is translated as CASRESGRPGNTIYF.

J is TRBJ2-2 and V is TRBV24-1; 12 bases match TRBD2. This CDR3 is 16 amino acids long. Germline CDR1 and CDR2: KGHDR and SFDVKD. J was trimmed by 3 bases and V by 4 bases; bases with no gene match: 2. The DNA of the CDR3 is TGTGCCACCAGTGAATGGACTAGCGGGGACACCGGGGAGCTGTTTTTT. This gives the protein CATSEWTSGDTGELFF.

This clonotype was picked up many times. V is TRBV5-1 and J is TRBJ1-5, with no clear D. Germline CDR1 is SGHRS and CDR2 is YFSETQ. The length of the CDR3 is 14 residues. Trimming took 0 bases from V and 3 from J, leaving 7 bases between them. The CDR3 sequence is CASSLGGNNQPQHF. DNA of the CDR3: TGCGCCAGCAGCTTGGGAGGGAACAATCAGCCCCAGCATTTT. Complete variable domain (other parts from reference TRBV5-1 and TRBJ1-5): KAGVTQTPRYLIKTRGQQVTLSCSPISGHRSVSWYQQTPGQGLQFLFEYFSETQRNKGNFPGRFSGRQFSNSRSEMNVSTLELGDSALYLCASSLGGNNQPQHFGDGTRLSIL.

This clonotype came up many times. V and J are TRBV2 and TRBJ1-1; 8 bases fit TRBD1. V shed 8 bases and J 0 bases; nucleotides not matched to a gene: 5. The CDR3 loop spans 14 amino acids. Germline V gene data show CDR1 as SNHLY and CDR2 as FYNNEI. CDR3 in DNA: TGTGCCAGCGAGGACAGGGAATTGAACACTGAAGCTTTCTTT. It is translated as CASEDRELNTEAFF.

On this clonotype: Sequence at one end of the junction differs from germline and may be a read error. The V and J genes are TRBV7-2 and TRBJ1-4; 8 bases fit TRBD1. The CDR3 loop spans 17 amino acids. CDR1 SGHTA and CDR2 FQGNSA come from the germline V gene. This CDR3 is CASSLDPRTGNNEKLFF. The DNA of the CDR3 is TGCGCCAGCAGCCTAGACCCCAGGACAGGGAATAATGAAAAACTGTTTTTT. Together with reference TRBV7-2 and TRBJ1-4, the CDR3 gives the full variable domain: GAGVSQSPSNKVTEKGKDVELRCDPISGHTALYWYRQSLGQGLEFLIYFQGNSAPDKSGLPSDRFSAERTGGSVSTLTIQRTQQEDSAVYLCASSLDPRTGNNEKLFFGSGTQLSVL.

This clonotype was counted ten times or more. V gene TRBV12-3 or TRBV12-4 combines with J gene TRBJ1-2, with TRBD1 matching over 10 bases. The CDR3 is 16 amino acids. V shed 1 base and J 5 bases; nucleotides not matched to a gene: 7. CDR3 DNA sequence: TGTGCCAGCAGTTTAGATTATGGGACAGGGGAATATGGCTACACCTTC. It is translated as CASSLDYGTGEYGYTF.

This clonotype was picked up many times. The chain recombines TRBV11-2 with TRBJ2-1; TRBD2 aligns across 8 bases. Germline V gives CDR1 SGHAT, CDR2 FQNNGV. V lost 3 bases to trimming and J lost 8 bases; unmatched junction nucleotides: 12. This CDR3 region has 16 residues. The CDR3 region has the DNA TGTGCCAGCAGCTTTTTGGGGCGGGGGGATAGAGATGAGCAGTTCTTC. It translates to CASSFLGRGDRDEQFF.

This clonotype has only a few counts. This could be a read error, since a much larger clone is one nucleotide away. This chain uses TRBV20-1 with TRBJ1-1, with unresolved D. The V end was cut by 3 bases, the J end by 1 base, with 9 bases between. The CDR3 sequence is 13 residues long. CDR1 DFQATT and CDR2 SNEGSKA come from the germline V gene (reference sequence). Written as DNA, the CDR3 is TGCAGTGCTAGCATACGGGGGAACACTGAAGCTTTCTTT. Translating it yields CSASIRGNTEAFF.

This sequence joins TRBV5-1 and TRBJ2-4; D is possibly TRBD1 (7 bases). V shed 4 bases and J shed 3 bases, with 11 bases lying between them. The CDR3 is made up of 14 amino acids. Looked up from germline, CDR1 is SGHRS and CDR2 is YFSETQ. CDR3 coding DNA: TGCGCCAGCAGCGCGGGACAGAGCAAAAACATTCAGTACTTC. Translation: CASSAGQSKNIQYF.

This clonotype was seen only a few times. In DNA, the CDR3 is TGTGCCAGCAGCTTAAGTAATGGGAGGGCCGCCCCGAGGAATGAGCAGTTCTTC. Protein: CASSLSNGRAAPRNEQFF. This rearrangement joins TRBV13 to TRBJ2-1; 7 bases map to TRBD2. The CDR3 totals 18 residues. Germline values: CDR1 PRHDT, CDR2 FYEKMQ (reference sequence). With 2 bases clipped from V and 7 bases from J, the junction kept 17 bases outside the gene matches. Using reference TRBV13 and TRBJ2-1 for the parts outside the CDR3, the full variable domain is AAGVIQSPRHLIKEKRETATLKCYPIPRHDTVYWYQQGPGQDPQFLISFYEKMQSDKGSIPDRFSAQQFSDYHSELNMSSLELGDSALYFCASSLSNGRAAPRNEQFFGPGTRLTVL.

The chain is built from TRBV20-1 and TRBJ2-7; 13 nucleotides line up with TRBD2. The germline CDR1 and CDR2 sequences are DFQATT and SNEGSKA (reference sequence). The CDR3 consists of 14 residues. The ends lost 6 bases at V and 2 bases at J; junction bases unmatched: 4. The CDR3 protein is CSAILAGGPYEQYF. The CDR3 bases are TGCAGTGCGATACTAGCGGGAGGGCCCTACGAGCAGTACTTC.

This chain connects TRBV10-2 to TRBJ1-1; D not resolved. Trimming shortened V by 2 bases and J by 4 bases, and 8 bases separated the two germline ends. Germline V lookup: CDR1 WSHSY, CDR2 SAAADI. CDR3 length: 13 amino acids. The CDR3: CASSENQGTEAFF. The CDR3 nucleotides read TGCGCCAGCAGTGAGAACCAAGGCACTGAAGCTTTCTTT.

As to this clonotype: A much bigger clone sits one base away, suggesting this may be a read error. The genes are TRBV7-2 and TRBJ1-2, with D perhaps matching TRBD1 (6 bases). Trimming removed 5 bases from V and 3 bases from J, with 16 bases in between. CDR1 SGHTA and CDR2 FQGNSA come from the germline V gene. The CDR3 is 15 amino acids. CDR3 loop: CASSPRGGGDYGYTF. As DNA, the CDR3 is TGTGCCAGCAGCCCTCGGGGGGGCGGTGACTATGGCTACACCTTC.

The J gene is TRBJ2-3, the V gene TRBV20-1, with TRBD2 identical over 9 bases. The CDR3 sequence is 14 residues long. Germline trimming cut 4 bases from V and 2 bases from J; bases unmatched to any gene: 4. Per germline, CDR1 DFQATT and CDR2 SNEGSKA (reference sequence). The CDR3, as DNA: TGCAGTGCTATAGCGGGAGCGGTCACAGATACGCAGTATTTT. It is translated as CSAIAGAVTDTQYF.

The sample holds many counts of this clonotype. This chain uses TRBV20-1 with TRBJ1-1; D gene unclear. The CDR3 consists of 12 residues. Germline V lookup: CDR1 DFQATT, CDR2 SNEGSKA (reference sequence). The V and J ends lost 5 bases and 3 bases respectively, with 10 bases between them. The CDR3 nucleotides read TGCAGTGCTCAACGGGGTGACACTGAAGCTTTCTTT. Amino acids: CSAQRGDTEAFF.

This chain uses TRBV12-3 or TRBV12-4 with TRBJ2-5, with 8 bases fitting TRBD1. V lost 3 bases, J lost 5 bases, and 2 bases stayed unmatched. The CDR3 extends over 13 amino acids. CDR3 sequence: CASSFYRGETQYF. In nucleotides, the CDR3 is TGTGCCAGCAGTTTTTACAGGGGGGAGACCCAGTACTTC.